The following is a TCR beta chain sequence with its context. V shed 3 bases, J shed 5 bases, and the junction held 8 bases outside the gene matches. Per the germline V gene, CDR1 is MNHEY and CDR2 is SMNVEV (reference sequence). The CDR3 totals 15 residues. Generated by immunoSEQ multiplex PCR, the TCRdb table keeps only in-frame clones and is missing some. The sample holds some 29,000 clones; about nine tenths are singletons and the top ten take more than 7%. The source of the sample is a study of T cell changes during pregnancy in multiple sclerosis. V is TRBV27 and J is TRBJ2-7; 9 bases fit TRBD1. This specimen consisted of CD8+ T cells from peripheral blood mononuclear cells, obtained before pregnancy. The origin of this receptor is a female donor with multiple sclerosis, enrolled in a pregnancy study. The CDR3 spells CASSLGQGGVHEQYF. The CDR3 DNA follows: TGTGCCAGCAGTTTGGGACAGGGTGGGGTCCACGAGCAGTACTTC.